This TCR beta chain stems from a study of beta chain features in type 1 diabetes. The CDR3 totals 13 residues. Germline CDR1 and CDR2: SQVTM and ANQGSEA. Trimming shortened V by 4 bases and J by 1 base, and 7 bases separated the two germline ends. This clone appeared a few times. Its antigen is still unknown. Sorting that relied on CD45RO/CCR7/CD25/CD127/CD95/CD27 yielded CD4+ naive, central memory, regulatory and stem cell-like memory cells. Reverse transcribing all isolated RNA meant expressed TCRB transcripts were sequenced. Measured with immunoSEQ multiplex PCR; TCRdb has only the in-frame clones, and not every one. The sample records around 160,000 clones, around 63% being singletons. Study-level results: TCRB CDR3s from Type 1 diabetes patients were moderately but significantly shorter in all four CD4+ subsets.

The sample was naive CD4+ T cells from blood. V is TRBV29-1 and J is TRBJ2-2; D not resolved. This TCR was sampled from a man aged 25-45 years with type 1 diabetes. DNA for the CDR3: TGCAGCGTTGGGCGTCTGAACACCGGGGAGCTGTTTTTT. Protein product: CSVGRLNTGELFF.